This TCR beta chain was recovered during a study of T cell changes during pregnancy in multiple sclerosis. Only in-frame clones appear in the TCRdb table, and some are missing; sequencing was by immunoSEQ multiplex PCR. The sample has around 130,000 clones, approximately 96% seen once; the top ten hold roughly 0.45%. This clone has at least ten counts. The clonotype originates from a female donor with multiple sclerosis, enrolled in a pregnancy study. Sequenced material: peripheral blood, taken after pregnancy.

The DNA of the CDR3 is TGTGCCAGCAGTCTGAAACTACGGACAGGGGGAAAACTGTTTTTT. Amino acid sequence: CASSLKLRTGGKLFF. The J gene is TRBJ1-4, the V gene TRBV28, with 10 bases identical to TRBD1. CDR3 length: 15 residues. CDR1 is MDHEN and CDR2 is SYDVKM in the germline V gene. V lost 5 bases and J lost 10; bases outside the gene matches: 10.